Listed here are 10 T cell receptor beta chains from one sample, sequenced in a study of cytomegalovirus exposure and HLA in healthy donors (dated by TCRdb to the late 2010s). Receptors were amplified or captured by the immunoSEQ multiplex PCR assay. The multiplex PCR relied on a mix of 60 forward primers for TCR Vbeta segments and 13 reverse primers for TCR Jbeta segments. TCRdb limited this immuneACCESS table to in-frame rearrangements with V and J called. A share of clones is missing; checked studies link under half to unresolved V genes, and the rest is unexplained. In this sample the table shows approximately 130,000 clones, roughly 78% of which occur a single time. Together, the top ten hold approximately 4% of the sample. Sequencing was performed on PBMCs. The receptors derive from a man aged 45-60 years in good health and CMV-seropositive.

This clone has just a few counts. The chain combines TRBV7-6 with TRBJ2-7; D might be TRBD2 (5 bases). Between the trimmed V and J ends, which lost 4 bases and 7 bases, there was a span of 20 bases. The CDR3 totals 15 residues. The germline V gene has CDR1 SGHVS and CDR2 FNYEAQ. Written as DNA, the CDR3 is TGTGCCAGCAGCTCATATTCAGGAACCTCGGGGGAGCAGTACTTC. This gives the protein CASSSYSGTSGEQYF.

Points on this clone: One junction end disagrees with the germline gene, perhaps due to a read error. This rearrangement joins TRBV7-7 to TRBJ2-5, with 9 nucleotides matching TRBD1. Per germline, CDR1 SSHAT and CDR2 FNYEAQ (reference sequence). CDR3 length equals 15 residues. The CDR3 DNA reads TGTGCTAGCAGCCCAAACAGGGGGCAGAGGGAGACCCAGTACTTC. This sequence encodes CASSPNRGQRETQYF.

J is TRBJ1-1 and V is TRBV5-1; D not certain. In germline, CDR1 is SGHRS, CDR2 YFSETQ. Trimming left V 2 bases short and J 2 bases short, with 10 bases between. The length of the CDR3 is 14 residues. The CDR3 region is CASSLRGKNTEAFF. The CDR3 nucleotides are TGCGCCAGCAGCTTAAGAGGGAAAAACACTGAAGCTTTCTTT.

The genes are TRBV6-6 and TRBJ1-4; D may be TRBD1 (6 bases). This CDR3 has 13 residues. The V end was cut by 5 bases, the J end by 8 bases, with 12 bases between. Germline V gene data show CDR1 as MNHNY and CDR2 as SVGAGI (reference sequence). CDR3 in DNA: TGTGCCAGCAGTGACAGGAGACGAGAAAAACTGTTTTTT. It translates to CASSDRRREKLFF.

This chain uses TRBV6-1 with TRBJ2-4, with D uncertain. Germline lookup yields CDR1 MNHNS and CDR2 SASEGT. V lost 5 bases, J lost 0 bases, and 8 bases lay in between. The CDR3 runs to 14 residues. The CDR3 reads CASSQWPAKNIQYF. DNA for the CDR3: TGTGCCAGCAGTCAATGGCCAGCCAAAAACATTCAGTACTTC.

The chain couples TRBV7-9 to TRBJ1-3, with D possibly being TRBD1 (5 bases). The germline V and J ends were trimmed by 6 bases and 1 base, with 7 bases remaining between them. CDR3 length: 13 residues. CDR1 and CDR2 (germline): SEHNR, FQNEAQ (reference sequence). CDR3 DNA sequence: TGTGCCAGCAGGGGGGGATCTGGAAACACCATATATTTT. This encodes CASRGGSGNTIYF.

DNA for the CDR3: TGTGCCAGCTCATTCCTCCAGGAATACTATGGCTACACCTTC. Translating it yields CASSFLQEYYGYTF. The chain recombines TRBV18 with TRBJ1-2; the D is unclear. Germline V CDR1 and CDR2: KGHSH, LQKENI. Between the trimmed V and J ends, which lost 5 bases and 3 bases, there was a span of 13 bases. The CDR3 length is 14 residues.

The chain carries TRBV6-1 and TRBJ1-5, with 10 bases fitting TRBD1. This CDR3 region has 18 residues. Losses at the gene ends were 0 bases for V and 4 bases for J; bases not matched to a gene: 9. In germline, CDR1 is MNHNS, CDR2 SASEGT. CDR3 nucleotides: TGTGCCAGCAGTGAAGCGGGACAGGGGTTTTCCTTTAATCAGCCCCAGCATTTT. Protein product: CASSEAGQGFSFNQPQHF.

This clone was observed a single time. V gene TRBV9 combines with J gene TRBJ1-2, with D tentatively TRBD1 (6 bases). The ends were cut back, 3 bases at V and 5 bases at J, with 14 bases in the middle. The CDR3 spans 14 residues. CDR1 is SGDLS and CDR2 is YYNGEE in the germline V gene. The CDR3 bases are TGTGCCAGCAGCGAAGGCGGGGGGCTATATGGCTACACCTTC. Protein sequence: CASSEGGGLYGYTF.

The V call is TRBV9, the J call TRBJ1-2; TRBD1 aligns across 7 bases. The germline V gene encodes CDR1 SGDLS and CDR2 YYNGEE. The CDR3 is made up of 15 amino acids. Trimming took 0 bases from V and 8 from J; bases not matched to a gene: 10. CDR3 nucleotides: TGTGCCAGCAGCGTAGCGGACAGGCCGAGAGAGGGCTACACCTTC. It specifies CASSVADRPREGYTF.